Below are 8 T cell receptor beta chains sequenced from a single sample in a study of blood T cell repertoires in COVID-19. Libraries were prepared by immunoSEQ multiplex PCR; TCRdb keeps only in-frame clonotypes and omits some of them. The table shows some 170,000 clones, with roughly 79% occurring only once. Sequenced: peripheral blood. Receptors were obtained from a woman in her 70s with acute or convalescent COVID-19.

The chain links TRBV2 to TRBJ2-2, with 7 bases fitting TRBD2. Unmatched junction bases numbered 5, after V lost 7 bases and J lost 6 bases. The CDR3 spans 13 residues. Germline V lookup: CDR1 SNHLY, CDR2 FYNNEI. The CDR3 region has the DNA TGTGCCAGCAAACGGGAGGATCCCGGGGAGCTGTTTTTT. Translated: CASKREDPGELFF.

CDR3 DNA sequence: TGCGCCAGCAGCCAAGCGGGAAAAAGCGGGAGGACCTACAATGAGCAGTTCTTC. This codes for CASSQAGKSGRTYNEQFF. The chain carries TRBV4-1 and TRBJ2-1, with 9 nucleotides matching TRBD2. Germline V gene data show CDR1 as MGHRA and CDR2 as YSYEKL. V lost 1 base and J lost 2; bases outside the gene matches: 9. The CDR3 sequence is 18 residues long.

This chain uses TRBV5-5 with TRBJ1-2, with a possible D match to TRBD1 (5 bases). CDR1 and CDR2 from the germline V gene are SGHKS and YYEKEE (reference sequence). V gave up 0 bases and J gave up 2 bases, with 11 bases separating them. The CDR3 contains 15 residues. CDR3 bases: TGTGCCAGCAGCTTGGAAATGGGGCTCAACTATGGCTACACCTTC. It codes for CASSLEMGLNYGYTF.

This clone has just one count. V gene TRBV4-2 combines with J gene TRBJ2-4, with 8 bases lining up with TRBD1. Germline V gene data show CDR1 as LGHNA and CDR2 as YNFKEQ. The ends lost 3 bases at V and 3 bases at J; junction bases unmatched: 10. This CDR3 region has 17 residues. CDR3 bases: TGTGCCAGCAGCCAGGGCAGCGAAGGACAGGGCAAAAACATTCAGTACTTC. It encodes CASSQGSEGQGKNIQYF.

The rearrangement uses TRBV7-2 and TRBJ2-1; tentatively, D is TRBD2 (5 bases). The CDR3 sequence is 17 residues long. Germline CDR1 and CDR2: SGHTA and FQGNSA. V lost 5 bases, J lost 1 base, and 18 bases lay in between. The CDR3 spells CASSPGLGMGSYNEQFF. The CDR3 coding sequence is TGTGCCAGCAGCCCAGGCCTCGGGATGGGGTCCTACAATGAGCAGTTCTTC.

The chain links TRBV3-1 (or the pseudogene TRBV3-2) to TRBJ2-1, with TRBD2 matching over 12 bases. The CDR3 runs to 16 residues. The trim removed 1 base at V and 8 bases at J, leaving 6 bases unmatched. CDR1 and CDR2 from the germline V gene are LGHDT and YNNKEL (reference sequence). As DNA, the CDR3 is TGTGCCAGCAGCCAAGCCGGGACTAGCGGGCTTGATGAGCAGTTCTTC. Protein sequence: CASSQAGTSGLDEQFF.

The rearrangement uses TRBV13 and TRBJ2-7; the match to TRBD1 covers 7 bases. V trimming: 4 bases; J trimming: 4 bases; junction bases outside the gene matches: 13. In germline, CDR1 is PRHDT, CDR2 FYEKMQ (reference sequence). The CDR3 consists of 16 residues. The CDR3 bases are TGTGCCAGCAGCTCCACGACAGGGCCTGGGGATTACGAGCAGTACTTC. It codes for CASSSTTGPGDYEQYF.

This rearrangement joins TRBV27 to TRBJ2-2, with TRBD2 matching over 7 bases. CDR1 and CDR2 from the germline V gene are MNHEY and SMNVEV (reference sequence). CDR3 length: 20 residues. The ends lost 0 bases at V and 4 bases at J; junction bases unmatched: 17. CDR3 amino acids: CASSLSTPGYAGESTGELFF. The DNA of the CDR3 is TGTGCCAGCAGTTTATCGACCCCGGGATATGCGGGAGAATCCACCGGGGAGCTGTTTTTT.